One sample yielded the 5 T cell receptor beta chains listed below, sequenced in a study of OX40 agonist ivuxolimab in advanced cancers. This table comes from immunoSEQ multiplex PCR, and its TCRdb copy is limited to in-frame clones, with some not included. The sample carries 40,000 to 50,000 clones, 70% to 90% recorded once. The source was CD4+ or CD8+ T cells sorted from blood, collected in a trial of the OX40 agonist ivuxolimab. The receptors shown here come from an adult with an advanced solid tumor such as melanoma, head and neck, liver or kidney cancer.

The J gene is TRBJ1-5, the V gene TRBV19; 10 bases agree with TRBD1. The V gene's germline CDR1 is LNHDA and CDR2 SQIVND (reference sequence). This CDR3 has 18 residues. V was pared by 7 bases and J by 2 bases, with 14 bases of the junction left unmatched. The CDR3 spells CASTPRGRTGGGNQPQHF. CDR3 nucleotides: TGTGCCAGTACCCCCCGTGGACGGACAGGGGGAGGCAATCAGCCCCAGCATTTT.

V and J are TRBV7-8 and TRBJ1-6; D is uncertain. This CDR3 spans 17 amino acids. The V gene lost 2 bases and the J gene lost 3 bases, with 14 bases spanning the gap. The V gene's germline CDR1 is SGHVS and CDR2 FQNEAQ. The CDR3 DNA reads as TGTGCCAGCAGCTTAATGATGCTGGGCAACTATAATTCACCCCTCCACTTT. It encodes CASSLMMLGNYNSPLHF.

This chain uses TRBV5-1 with TRBJ1-2; 9 bases align to TRBD1. CDR3 length: 20 amino acids. CDR1 and CDR2 (germline): SGHRS, YFSETQ. The J segment lost 5 bases and the V segment lost 4 bases, leaving 24 bases of the junction unmatched. The CDR3 bases are TGCGCCAGCAGCCGTTTCGGGGTACAGGGGGCGGGAGGAACCCTATATGGCTACACCTTC. It specifies CASSRFGVQGAGGTLYGYTF.

The chain carries TRBV11-3 and TRBJ1-4, with 8 bases fitting TRBD1. Germline V lookup: CDR1 SGHNT, CDR2 YENEEA. With 6 bases clipped from V and 3 bases from J, the junction kept 6 bases outside the gene matches. The CDR3 sequence is 15 residues long. The CDR3 spells CASSNNRGANEKLFF. The CDR3 bases are TGTGCCAGCAGTAACAACAGGGGGGCTAATGAAAAACTGTTTTTT.

This sequence joins TRBV7-3 and TRBJ1-3; TRBD1 aligns across 7 bases. V was clipped by 5 bases and J by 6 bases; unmatched bases: 4. CDR3 length: 13 amino acids. The germline gives CDR1 SGHTA, CDR2 FQGTGA. The CDR3, as DNA: TGTGCCAGCAGCCTAGACAGGGAAAACACCATATATTTT. Its translation is CASSLDRENTIYF.